The source of this T cell receptor beta chain is a study of blood T cell repertoires in COVID-19. Germline loops: CDR1 MNHEY, CDR2 SVGAGI. The CDR3 is made up of 13 amino acids. V gave up 2 bases and J gave up 7 bases, with 8 bases separating them. Libraries were prepared by immunoSEQ multiplex PCR; TCRdb keeps only in-frame clonotypes and omits some of them. The data contain 200,000 or so clones, about four fifths of them seen just once; the ten biggest clones take up roughly 1.3%. The sample was PBMCs or T cells enriched from blood (not recorded which). This TCR derives from a woman aged 40 to 50 with acute COVID-19. The chain combines TRBV6-5 with TRBJ2-2; D remains ambiguous. CDR3 DNA: TGTGCCAGCAGTTACAAAGCCGGCGGGGAGCTGTTTTTT. Translation: CASSYKAGGELFF.